This T cell receptor beta chain originates from a study of blood T cell repertoires in COVID-19. Study as a whole: T cells, B-cell-depleted T cells, or PBMCs supplied cDNA or gDNA.

This CDR3 has 14 residues. V lost 6 bases and J lost 5; bases outside the gene matches: 8. Germline loops: CDR1 MNHEY, CDR2 SVGAGI. The assay was immunoSEQ multiplex PCR, and TCRdb's table has in-frame clones only and misses some. This sample has under 35,000 clones, with 75% to 90% found just once. The chain employs TRBV6-5 and TRBJ2-5, with 8 bases identical to TRBD2. This clonotype was sampled from a human donor in a cohort sampled during active COVID-19. The sample taken for sequencing was peripheral blood. CDR3 loop: CASSTGTRGETQYF. CDR3 coding DNA: TGTGCCAGCAGCACCGGGACTAGGGGGGAGACCCAGTACTTC.